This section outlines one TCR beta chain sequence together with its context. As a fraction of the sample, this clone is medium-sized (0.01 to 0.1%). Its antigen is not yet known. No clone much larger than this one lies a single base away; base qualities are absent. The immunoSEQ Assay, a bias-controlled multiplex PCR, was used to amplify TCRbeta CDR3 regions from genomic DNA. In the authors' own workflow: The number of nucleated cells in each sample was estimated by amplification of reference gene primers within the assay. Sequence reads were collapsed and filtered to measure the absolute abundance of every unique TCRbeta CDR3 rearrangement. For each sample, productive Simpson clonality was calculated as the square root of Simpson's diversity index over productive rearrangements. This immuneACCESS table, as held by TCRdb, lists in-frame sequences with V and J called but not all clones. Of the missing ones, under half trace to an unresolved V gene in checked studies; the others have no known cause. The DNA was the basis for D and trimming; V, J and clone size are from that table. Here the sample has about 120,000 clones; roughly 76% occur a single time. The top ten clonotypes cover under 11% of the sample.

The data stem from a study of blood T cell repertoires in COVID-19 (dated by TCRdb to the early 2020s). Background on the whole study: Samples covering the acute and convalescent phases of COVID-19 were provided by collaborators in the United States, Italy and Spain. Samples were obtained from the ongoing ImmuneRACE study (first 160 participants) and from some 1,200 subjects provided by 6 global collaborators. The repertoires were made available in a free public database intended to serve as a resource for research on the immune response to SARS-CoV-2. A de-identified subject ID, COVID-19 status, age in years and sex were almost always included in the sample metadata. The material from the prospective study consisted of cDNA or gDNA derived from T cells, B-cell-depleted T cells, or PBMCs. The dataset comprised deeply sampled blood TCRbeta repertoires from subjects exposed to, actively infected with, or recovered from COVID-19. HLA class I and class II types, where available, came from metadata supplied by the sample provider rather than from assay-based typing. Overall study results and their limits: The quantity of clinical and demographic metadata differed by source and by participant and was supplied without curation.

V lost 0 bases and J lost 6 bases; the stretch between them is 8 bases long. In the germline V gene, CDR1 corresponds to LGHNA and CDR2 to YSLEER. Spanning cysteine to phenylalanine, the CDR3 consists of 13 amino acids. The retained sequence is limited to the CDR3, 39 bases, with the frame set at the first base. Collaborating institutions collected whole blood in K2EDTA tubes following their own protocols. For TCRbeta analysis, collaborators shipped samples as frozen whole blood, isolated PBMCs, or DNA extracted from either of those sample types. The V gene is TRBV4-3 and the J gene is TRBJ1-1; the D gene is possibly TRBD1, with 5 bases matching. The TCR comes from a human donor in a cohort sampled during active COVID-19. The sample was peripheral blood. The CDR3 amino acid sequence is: CASSQEGGAEAFF. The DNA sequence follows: TGCGCCAGCAGCCAAGAAGGAGGGGCTGAAGCTTTCTTT.